These T cell receptor beta chains were read from a single sample in a study of PD-L1 blockade in urothelial cancer. TCRdb keeps only in-frame clones here, not all; method: immunoSEQ multiplex PCR. The sample yields tens of thousands of clones, about 72% seen once. The sequenced sample was PBMCs, obtained around atezolizumab (anti-PD-L1) treatment. The origin of the receptors is a man aged 70-80 years with urothelial cancer. Each CDR3 is given with its conserved first and last residue. Each record gives: D gene, J gene, V gene, CDR3 protein, CDR3 DNA. A D gene is named only where the DNA matches it firmly.

TRBD1	TRBJ1-5	TRBV19	CASSTGTGGNQPQHF	TGTGCCAGTAGCACCGGGACAGGGGGCAATCAGCCCCAGCATTTT
-	TRBJ1-2	TRBV2	CASSMGTGYGYTF	TGTGCCAGCAGTATGGGAACAGGGTATGGCTACACCTTC
-	TRBJ2-1	TRBV4-2	CASSQDFLTGEQFF	TGTGCCAGCAGCCAAGATTTCCTGACTGGCGAGCAGTTCTTC
TRBD2	TRBJ2-1	TRBV28	CASISPRILAGRNNEQFF	TGTGCCAGCATCTCTCCAAGGATCCTAGCGGGAAGAAACAATGAGCAGTTCTTC
-	TRBJ2-3	TRBV4-2	CASSQDAGSSTDTQYF	TGTGCCAGCAGCCAAGATGCGGGGTCCAGCACAGATACGCAGTATTTT
TRBD2	TRBJ2-7	TRBV6-5	CASSYETSGSGEQYF	TGTGCCAGCAGTTACGAGACTAGCGGGAGTGGCGAGCAGTACTTC
TRBD2	TRBJ2-5	TRBV19	CASSLAGGPREETQYF	TGTGCCAGTAGTCTAGCGGGAGGGCCGCGGGAAGAGACCCAGTACTTC
-	TRBJ1-4	TRBV2	CASSRGGPATNEKLFF	TGTGCCAGCAGTCGGGGAGGCCCGGCAACTAATGAAAAACTGTTTTTT
TRBD2	TRBJ2-5	TRBV7-8	CASSLGRLAGGKEETQYF	TGTGCCAGCAGCTTAGGTCGGCTAGCGGGAGGAAAGGAAGAGACCCAGTACTTC
TRBD1	TRBJ1-2	TRBV5-6	CASSLEAGGRYGYTF	TGTGCCAGCAGCTTGGAAGCAGGGGGACGCTATGGCTACACCTTC